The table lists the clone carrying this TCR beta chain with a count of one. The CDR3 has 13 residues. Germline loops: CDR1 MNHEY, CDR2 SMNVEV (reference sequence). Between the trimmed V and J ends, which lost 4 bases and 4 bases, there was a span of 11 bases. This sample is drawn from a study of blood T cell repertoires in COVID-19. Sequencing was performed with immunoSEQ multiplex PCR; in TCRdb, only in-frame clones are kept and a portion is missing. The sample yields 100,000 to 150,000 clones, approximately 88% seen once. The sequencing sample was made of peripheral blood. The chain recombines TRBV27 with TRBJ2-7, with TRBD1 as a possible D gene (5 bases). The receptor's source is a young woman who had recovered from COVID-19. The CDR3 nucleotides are TGTGCCAGCAGTTCCCCCCCAGGGTACGAGCAGTACTTC. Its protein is CASSSPPGYEQYF.